The 27 T cell receptor beta chains listed next were all sequenced from one sample in a study of T cells in Graves' hyperthyroidism and ophthalmopathy. RNA transcripts yielded amplified TCR beta CDR3 regions. The HTBI primer set was used in a first-round RT-PCR of the TCR CDR3. MiXCR, applied by TCRdb to the multiplex PCR reads, yields one record per CDR3 protein. The table has approximately 690,000 distinct CDR3 sequences, under 25% seen once. The sample was blood. All receptors come from a man between 25 and 39 years old with Graves' ophthalmopathy.

This clonotype was found a few times. The chain combines TRBV18 with TRBJ1-3; D is ambiguous. The V and J ends lost 7 bases and 1 base respectively, with 11 bases between them. Per the germline V gene, CDR1 is KGHSH and CDR2 is LQKENI. The CDR3 sequence is 14 residues long. The CDR3 DNA reads TGTGCCAGCTTCACCGGGTCGTCTGGAAACACCATATATTTT. Its translation: CASFTGSSGNTIYF.

This clonotype was found a few times. The J gene is TRBJ2-2, the V gene TRBV27, with TRBD2 matching 9 bases. CDR1 MNHEY and CDR2 SMNVEV come from the germline V gene (reference sequence). The junction had 3 bases not matched to a gene; V was cut back by 9 bases and J by 1 base. The CDR3 loop spans 14 amino acids. For the CDR3, the DNA is TGTGCCAGTAGCGGGAGTAGGAACACCGGGGAGCTGTTTTTT. Translating gives CASSGSRNTGELFF.

This clonotype was observed at least ten times. The chain employs TRBV18 and TRBJ2-1; either TRBD1 or TRBD2 may supply D (5 bases each). The V end lost 5 bases, the J end lost 0 bases, and 8 bases lay between the germline ends. CDR3 length: 14 residues. Germline V gene sequence: CDR1 KGHSH, CDR2 LQKENI. CDR3 amino acids: CASSGGPSYNEQFF. The CDR3 DNA reads TGTGCCAGCTCAGGGGGACCCTCCTACAATGAGCAGTTCTTC.

This clonotype was seen at least ten times. The rearrangement joins TRBV11-2 to TRBJ2-3, with D perhaps TRBD2 (5 bases). This CDR3 is built from 13 residues. The V end was cut by 6 bases, the J end by 1 base, with 8 bases between. Germline CDR1 SGHAT, CDR2 FQNNGV. This CDR3 reads CASSTRRTDTQYF. DNA for the CDR3: TGTGCCAGCAGTACTAGACGCACAGATACGCAGTATTTT.

V and J are TRBV20-1 and TRBJ2-3; TRBD1 matches 7 bases. V trimming: 6 bases; J trimming: 0 bases; junction bases outside the gene matches: 3. Germline values: CDR1 DFQATT, CDR2 SNEGSKA (reference sequence). This CDR3 is 13 amino acids long. CDR3 protein: CSAKTGSTDTQYF. In nucleotides, the CDR3 is TGCAGTGCCAAGACAGGGAGCACAGATACGCAGTATTTT.

About this clonotype itself: Since a much larger clone is just one base distant, this may be a read error. The J gene is TRBJ2-7, the V gene TRBV5-1, with D maybe TRBD1 (6 bases). The end of the DNA is better explained by TRBJ2-1, so the J call may be wrong. The CDR3 sequence is 14 residues long. Germline loops: CDR1 SGHRS, CDR2 YFSETQ. In DNA form, the CDR3 reads TGTGCCAGCAGCTTCCGGGACACCAGTTACGAGCAGTTCTTC. Amino acids: CASSFRDTSYEQFF.

This clonotype was seen a few times. The CDR3 sequence is CASSIFGGTYNEQFF. CDR3 nucleotide sequence: TGTGCCAGTAGTATATTTGGCGGGACCTACAATGAGCAGTTCTTC. The chain carries TRBV19 and TRBJ2-1; perhaps TRBD2 as D (6 bases). The germline gives CDR1 LNHDA, CDR2 SQIVND (reference sequence). V lost 2 bases, J lost 2 bases, and 10 bases lay in between. This CDR3 region has 15 residues.

This chain joins TRBV10-1 and TRBJ2-2; D possibly corresponds to TRBD1 (5 bases). The CDR3 has 13 residues. V was trimmed by 10 bases and J by 4 bases, leaving 13 bases between them. The germline CDR1 and CDR2 sequences are WNHNN and SYGVQD (reference sequence). The chain's CDR3 is CATRQILTGELFF. The DNA for the CDR3 is TGCGCCACCCGACAGATACTCACCGGGGAGCTGTTTTTT.

This clonotype was observed many times. The J gene is TRBJ1-1, the V gene TRBV6-5; D is unresolved. Trimming left V 4 bases short and J 0 bases short, with 12 bases between. Germline-derived CDR1 and CDR2 are MNHEY and SVGAGI. The CDR3 is 15 residues long. CDR3 in DNA: TGTGCCAGCAGTTCCATAAGAACAGTGAACACTGAAGCTTTCTTT. This encodes CASSSIRTVNTEAFF.

This clonotype has more than one count but fewer than ten. This sequence joins TRBV7-2 and TRBJ2-1, with 7 bases fitting TRBD2. The CDR3 extends over 16 amino acids. J lost 2 bases, V lost 1 base, and 5 bases had no gene match. Per germline, CDR1 SGHTA and CDR2 FQGNSA. The CDR3 spells CASSLGLAMAYNEQFF. The CDR3 region has the DNA TGTGCCAGCAGCTTAGGACTAGCTATGGCCTACAATGAGCAGTTCTTC.

This clonotype was recorded a few times. This chain uses TRBV3-1 with TRBJ2-1; 9 bases line up with TRBD2. Per germline, CDR1 LGHDT and CDR2 YNNKEL (reference sequence). The CDR3 contains 16 residues. V was pared by 1 base and J by 7 bases, with 8 bases of the junction left unmatched. As DNA, the CDR3 is TGTGCCAGCAGCCAAGTCGGTAGCGGGAGATTGAATGAGCAGTTCTTC. Protein product: CASSQVGSGRLNEQFF.

This rearrangement joins TRBV6-5 to TRBJ1-1; perhaps TRBD1 as D (6 bases). Germline V gene data show CDR1 as MNHEY and CDR2 as SVGAGI. Deletions cut 2 bases from V and 9 bases from J, with 16 bases between. The CDR3 has 14 amino acids. The CDR3 spells CASSYTGTQRKAFF. The CDR3 DNA reads TGTGCCAGCAGTTACACAGGGACACAACGTAAAGCTTTCTTT.

This clonotype appeared a few times. The chain links TRBV10-3 to TRBJ2-7; 7 bases are shared with TRBD2. V shed 6 bases, J shed 0 bases, and the junction held 11 bases outside the gene matches. The CDR3 has 16 amino acids. Germline loops: CDR1 ENHRY, CDR2 SYGVKD. CDR3 residues: CAIRSGGGKSSYEQYF. The CDR3 coding sequence is TGTGCCATCAGGAGTGGGGGGGGGAAGAGCTCCTACGAGCAGTACTTC.

The chain recombines TRBV20-1 with TRBJ1-1; no firm D call. This CDR3 has 14 amino acids. V lost 4 bases, J lost 5 bases, and 17 bases lay in between. Germline CDR1 and CDR2: DFQATT and SNEGSKA (reference sequence). The CDR3 loop reads CSAMPLGVGTEAFF. In nucleotides, the CDR3 is TGCAGTGCTATGCCTCTCGGGGTAGGGACTGAAGCTTTCTTT.

The sample holds a few counts of this clonotype. The V call is TRBV20-1, the J call TRBJ1-2, with a tentative D call TRBD1 (6 bases). V dropped 0 bases and J dropped 2 bases, with 16 bases sitting between them. The V gene's germline CDR1 is DFQATT and CDR2 SNEGSKA (reference sequence). The CDR3 length is 16 residues. The CDR3 is CSARERRGGENYGYTF. The CDR3 region has the DNA TGCAGTGCTAGAGAGAGGCGGGGGGGCGAAAACTATGGCTACACCTTC.

This clonotype has a handful of counts. The CDR3, as DNA: TGCGCCAGCAGCTACCAAGCGGGAGCTGAGCAGTTCTTC. Translated: CASSYQAGAEQFF. The rearrangement links TRBV5-1 to TRBJ2-1; 8 positions agree with TRBD2. Germline V gene lookup returns CDR1 SGHRS and CDR2 YFSETQ. V gave up 3 bases and J gave up 9 bases; unmatched junction bases: 5. The CDR3 is made up of 13 amino acids. Supplemented by reference TRBV5-1 and TRBJ2-1, the full variable domain reads KAGVTQTPRYLIKTRGQQVTLSCSPISGHRSVSWYQQTPGQGLQFLFEYFSETQRNKGNFPGRFSGRQFSNSRSEMNVSTLELGDSALYLCASSYQAGAEQFFGPGTRLTVL.

This clonotype was counted only a few times. The chain couples TRBV20-1 to TRBJ2-3; no definite D call. This CDR3 is 13 amino acids long. The germline V and J ends were trimmed by 2 bases and 0 bases, with 6 bases remaining between them. Germline V gives CDR1 DFQATT, CDR2 SNEGSKA (reference sequence). The CDR3 is CSARITSTDTQYF. CDR3 nucleotides: TGCAGTGCTAGAATAACTAGCACAGATACGCAGTATTTT.

The chain recombines TRBV7-2 with TRBJ2-1; D uncertain. CDR3 length: 13 amino acids. The germline CDR1 and CDR2 sequences are SGHTA and FQGNSA. V was trimmed by 3 bases and J by 3 bases, leaving 6 bases between them. CDR3 in amino acids: CASSFGIYNEQFF. The CDR3 DNA reads TGTGCCAGCAGCTTCGGCATCTACAATGAGCAGTTCTTC.

This clonotype has at least ten counts. The chain employs TRBV2 and TRBJ2-1; tentative D call: TRBD2 (5 bases). V was clipped by 7 bases and J by 7 bases, with 8 bases between them. This CDR3 region has 11 residues. Per the germline V gene, CDR1 is SNHLY and CDR2 is FYNNEI. Written as DNA, the CDR3 is TGTGCCAGCACGGGAATTAATGAGCAGTTCTTC. Amino acid sequence: CASTGINEQFF.

This clonotype was picked up a small number of times. The chain employs TRBV6-1 and TRBJ1-5; a weak D match, TRBD1 (6 bases). Looked up from germline, CDR1 is MNHNS and CDR2 is SASEGT. The length of the CDR3 is 17 residues. With 0 bases removed from V and 0 bases from J, the gap between germline ends came to 12 bases. CDR3: CASSEAPEGGSNQPQHF. The CDR3 DNA sequence: TGTGCCAGCAGTGAAGCGCCTGAAGGGGGTAGCAATCAGCCCCAGCATTTT.

This clonotype occurred a few times. The rearrangement links TRBV7-9 to TRBJ2-2; no definite D call. Germline values: CDR1 SEHNR, CDR2 FQNEAQ (reference sequence). CDR3 length: 15 residues. Trimming removed 5 bases from V and 0 bases from J, with 10 bases in between. The CDR3 here is CASSTQDPNTGELFF. The DNA for the CDR3 is TGTGCCAGCAGCACCCAGGACCCGAACACCGGGGAGCTGTTTTTT.

Note on this clonotype: This likely comes from a read error, as the CDR3 has no conserved phenylalanine or tryptophan at its end. The J gene is TRBJ1-1, the V gene TRBV27; D is unresolved. This CDR3 region has 15 residues. With 2 bases removed from V and 2 bases from J, the gap between germline ends came to 12 bases. The germline CDR1 and CDR2 sequences are MNHEY and SMNVEV (reference sequence). The CDR3 is CASSLLPKSNTEAFS. The CDR3 DNA reads TGTGCCAGCAGTTTACTCCCCAAATCCAACACTGAAGCTTTCTCT.

This clonotype turned up a few times. The J gene is TRBJ2-3, the V gene TRBV20-1; D possibly corresponds to TRBD1 (5 bases). Germline CDR1 is DFQATT and CDR2 is SNEGSKA (reference sequence). V was cut by 0 bases and J by 2 bases, with 18 bases left in between. The CDR3 extends over 17 amino acids. The CDR3 spells CSARDLGHLTTTDTQYF. CDR3 sequence (DNA): TGCAGTGCTAGAGATCTCGGACACCTAACGACCACAGATACGCAGTATTTT.

About this clonotype itself: This may stem from a read error, because a much larger clone lies one nucleotide away. V gene TRBV20-1 combines with J gene TRBJ2-7, with no clear D. CDR1 and CDR2 (germline): DFQATT, SNEGSKA (reference sequence). CDR3 size: 13 residues. Trimming removed 0 bases from V and 7 bases from J, with 13 bases in between. In DNA form, the CDR3 reads TGCAGTGCTAGAGACGGGCGGAACAATGAGCAGTACTTC. This encodes CSARDGRNNEQYF.

The sample holds many counts of this clonotype. The V call is TRBV18, the J call TRBJ2-5, with a possible D match to TRBD2 (5 bases). The germline V gene has CDR1 KGHSH and CDR2 LQKENI. Trimming removed 2 bases at V and 7 bases at J, with 8 bases between. This CDR3 has 12 residues. Written as DNA, the CDR3 is TGTGCCAGCTCACCATTCGGAGGGACCCAGTACTTC. This codes for CASSPFGGTQYF.

This clonotype has a count of ten or more. The chain links TRBV3-1 to TRBJ1-2; D is unclear. Trimming cost V 1 base and J 1 base, with 10 bases left between them. Germline V gives CDR1 LGHDT, CDR2 YNNKEL (reference sequence). The CDR3 length is 15 residues. Here the CDR3 DNA reads TGTGCCAGCAGCCAAGGATTGCGGAGTAACTATGGCTACACCTTC. Translation gives CASSQGLRSNYGYTF. The variable domain in full, with the rest retrieved from reference TRBV3-1 and TRBJ1-2, is DTAVSQTPKYLVTQMGNDKSIKCEQNLGHDTMYWYKQDSKKFLKIMFSYNNKELIINETVPNRFSPKSPDKAHLNLHINSLELGDSAVYFCASSQGLRSNYGYTFGSGTRLTVV.

The rearrangement links TRBV6-1 to TRBJ1-1; D is possibly TRBD1 (5 bases). V was clipped by 6 bases and J by 6 bases, with 20 bases between them. This CDR3 contains 15 residues. CDR1 is MNHNS, CDR2 SASEGT, per germline. The CDR3 DNA reads as TGTGCCAGCAGGGGGACCGCCACAGGAATCCCTGAAGCTTTCTTT. It yields the protein CASRGTATGIPEAFF.